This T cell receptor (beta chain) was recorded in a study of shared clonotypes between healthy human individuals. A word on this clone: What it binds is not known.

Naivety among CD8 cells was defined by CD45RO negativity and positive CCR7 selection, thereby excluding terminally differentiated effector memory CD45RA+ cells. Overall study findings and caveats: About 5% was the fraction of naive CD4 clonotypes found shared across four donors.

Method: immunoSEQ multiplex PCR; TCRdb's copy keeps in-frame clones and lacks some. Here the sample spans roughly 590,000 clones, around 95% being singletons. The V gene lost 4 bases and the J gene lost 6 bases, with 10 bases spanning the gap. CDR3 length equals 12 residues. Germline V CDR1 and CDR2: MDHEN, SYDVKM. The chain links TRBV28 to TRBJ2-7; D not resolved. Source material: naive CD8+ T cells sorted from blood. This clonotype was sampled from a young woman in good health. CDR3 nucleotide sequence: TGTGCCAGCAGTTACTACCCCGGCGAGCAGTACTTC. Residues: CASSYYPGEQYF.